A selection of T cell receptor beta chains follows, all from one sample in a study of CD8+ T cells in alopecia areata. Profiled with immunoSEQ multiplex PCR; TCRdb holds only in-frame clones, not every one. The table has around 210,000 clones, 64% seen once. Source: CD4+ T cells sorted from blood, taken at week 4, from a patient treated with tofacitinib. The receptors here all came from a human donor with alopecia areata. Both conserved end residues are part of each CDR3. D genes are given only for firm matches. Clone size is given for some rows only: seen once, a few or many times, or a class if the clone is expanded.

NA	TRBV7-9	NA	TRBJ2-5	CASSLWAAQETQYF	TGTGCCAGCAGCTTATGGGCAGCCCAAGAGACCCAGTACTTC
NA	TRBV5-1	NA	TRBJ2-7	CASSLEYRTYEQYF	TGCGCCAGCAGCTTGGAGTACAGGACCTACGAGCAGTACTTC
NA	TRBV18	NA	TRBJ2-7	CASSPRDSSYEQYF	TGTGCCAGCTCACCACGGGATAGCTCCTACGAGCAGTACTTC
NA	TRBV6-5	TRBD1	TRBJ1-2	CASRGGQGGDYGYTF	TGTGCCAGCAGGGGTGGACAGGGGGGCGACTATGGCTACACCTTC
NA	TRBV30	TRBD1	TRBJ1-2	CALGDRPNYGYTF	TGTGCCTTAGGGGACAGGCCTAACTATGGCTACACCTTC
NA	TRBV6-1	NA	TRBJ1-2	CASSPVYGYTF	TGTGCCAGCAGCCCGGTCTATGGCTACACCTTC
NA	TRBV2	NA	TRBJ2-7	CASSVQGSYEQYF	TGTGCCAGCAGTGTGCAGGGCTCCTACGAGCAGTACTTC
NA	TRBV29-1	NA	TRBJ1-2	CSVGAGTGSYGYTF	TGCAGCGTTGGGGCCGGGACGGGAAGCTATGGCTACACCTTC
NA	TRBV28	NA	TRBJ2-1	CASSFRRASYNEQFF	TGTGCCAGCAGTTTTAGGCGGGCGAGCTACAATGAGCAGTTCTTC
NA	TRBV25-1	NA	TRBJ2-3	CASSPTGGTDTQYF	TGTGCCAGCAGTCCCACCGGAGGGACAGATACGCAGTATTTT
once	TRBV7-8	TRBD2	TRBJ2-7	CASSSGGARRSYEQYF	TGTGCCAGCAGCTCGGGGGGGGCCAGACGCTCCTACGAGCAGTACTTC
once	TRBV6-5	NA	TRBJ2-5	CASSFYREETQYF	TGTGCCAGCAGTTTTTACAGGGAAGAGACCCAGTACTTC
NA	TRBV30	NA	TRBJ1-1	CAWSRGNMNTEAFF	TGTGCCTGGAGTAGGGGGAACATGAACACTGAAGCTTTCTTT
once	TRBV27	NA	TRBJ1-2	CASSLSPETGGYTF	TGTGCCAGCAGTTTAAGTCCGGAAACGGGTGGCTACACCTTC
NA	TRBV29-1	NA	TRBJ2-3	CSVLGGGTGGTDTQYF	TGCAGCGTCCTCGGAGGGGGGACGGGTGGCACAGATACGCAGTATTTT
NA	TRBV6-5	NA	TRBJ2-2	CASSSGQGTGELFF	TGTGCCAGCAGTTCGGGACAAGGAACCGGGGAGCTGTTTTTT
NA	TRBV7-9	NA	TRBJ2-1	CASSSGLTGDEQFF	TGTGCCAGCAGCTCAGGCCTTACTGGCGATGAGCAGTTCTTC
NA	TRBV18	NA	TRBJ2-3	CASSLPTGNPDTQYF	TGTGCCAGCTCACTCCCGACGGGTAATCCAGATACGCAGTATTTT
NA	TRBV5-1	NA	TRBJ2-2	CASRLQGSNTGELFF	TGCGCCAGCCGCTTACAGGGATCGAACACCGGGGAGCTGTTTTTT
NA	TRBV30	NA	TRBJ2-1	CAFLLSGNEQFF	TGTGCCTTCCTACTATCGGGTAATGAGCAGTTCTTC
NA	TRBV2	TRBD1	TRBJ1-3	CASSRGQGANTIYF	TGTGCCAGCAGTCGGGGACAGGGGGCCAACACCATATATTTT
once	TRBV15	NA	TRBJ2-7	CATSREKKEGLQYF	TGTGCCACCAGCAGAGAAAAAAAAGAAGGCCTGCAGTACTTC
NA	TRBV9	TRBD1	TRBJ1-2	CASSVGDRNYGYTF	TGTGCCAGCAGCGTAGGGGACAGGAACTATGGCTACACCTTC
NA	TRBV30	NA	TRBJ2-1	CAWSGDSDNEQFF	TGTGCCTGGAGTGGAGATTCGGACAATGAGCAGTTCTTC
NA	TRBV29-1	NA	TRBJ1-2	CSVERGGGSGYTF	TGCAGCGTCGAAAGAGGAGGGGGTAGTGGCTACACCTTC
NA	TRBV4-2	TRBD2	TRBJ2-7	CASSQGSGGSYEQYF	TGTGCCAGCAGCCAAGGGAGCGGGGGCTCCTACGAGCAGTACTTC
few	TRBV2	TRBD1	TRBJ1-6	CASSAEGASMDSPLHF	TGTGCCAGCAGTGCGGAGGGGGCTTCCATGGATTCACCCCTCCACTTT
NA	TRBV25-1	NA	TRBJ1-1	CASSEYRYTEAFF	TGTGCCAGCAGTGAATACAGGTACACTGAAGCTTTCTTT
NA	TRBV21-1	NA	TRBJ1-1	CASSKATRGREAFF	TGTGCCAGCAGCAAAGCCACCAGGGGACGCGAAGCTTTCTTT
few	TRBV27	NA	TRBJ1-1	CASSLSGLTNTEAFF	TGTGCCAGCAGTTTATCGGGACTGACGAACACTGAAGCTTTCTTT
few	TRBV30	TRBD1	TRBJ2-5	CAWRQGAQETQYF	TGTGCCTGGAGACAGGGGGCGCAGGAGACCCAGTACTTC
NA	TRBV20-1	NA	TRBJ1-2	CRIAGIHGYTF	TGCAGGATTGCGGGCATACATGGCTACACCTTC
NA	TRBV4-2	NA	TRBJ2-4	CASSQDRGSRNIQYF	TGTGCCAGCAGCCAAGATCGAGGTAGCCGGAACATTCAGTACTTC
NA	TRBV25-1	NA	TRBJ1-2	CASTDGLNYGYTF	TGTGCCAGCACTGACGGTTTAAACTATGGCTACACCTTC
few	TRBV10-3	TRBD1	TRBJ1-2	CANAGTGGSGYTF	TGTGCCAACGCCGGGACAGGGGGCTCTGGCTACACCTTC
NA	TRBV9	NA	TRBJ2-3	CASSVGARSTDTQYF	TGTGCCAGCAGCGTAGGGGCGCGGAGCACAGATACGCAGTATTTT
few	TRBV30	TRBD1	TRBJ2-4	CAWSVGTGKNIQYF	TGTGCCTGGAGTGTAGGGACAGGAAAAAACATTCAGTACTTC
NA	TRBV29-1	TRBD2	TRBJ2-5	CSPAGRGCGETQYF	TGCAGCCCCGCTGGGCGGGGGTGCGGGGAGACCCAGTACTTC
NA	TRBV11-2	NA	TRBJ2-3	CASSEGSSTDTQYF	TGTGCCAGCAGCGAGGGGTCTAGCACAGATACGCAGTATTTT
once	TRBV11-2	NA	TRBJ2-5	CASSPVGDPKQETQYF	TGTGCCAGCAGCCCTGTCGGGGATCCCAAACAAGAGACCCAGTACTTC
NA	TRBV25-1	NA	TRBJ2-6	CASSGANVLTF	TGTGCCAGCTCCGGGGCCAACGTCCTGACTTTC